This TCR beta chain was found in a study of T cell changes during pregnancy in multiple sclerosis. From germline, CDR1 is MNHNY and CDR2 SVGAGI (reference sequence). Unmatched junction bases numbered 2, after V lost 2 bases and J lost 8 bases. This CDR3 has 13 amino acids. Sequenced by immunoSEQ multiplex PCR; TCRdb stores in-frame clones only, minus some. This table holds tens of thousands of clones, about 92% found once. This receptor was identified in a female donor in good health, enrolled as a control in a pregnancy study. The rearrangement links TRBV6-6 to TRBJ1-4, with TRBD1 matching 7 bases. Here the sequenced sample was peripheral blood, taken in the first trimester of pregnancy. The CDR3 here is CASSYETGEKLFF. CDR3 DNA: TGTGCCAGCAGTTACGAGACAGGGGAAAAACTGTTTTTT.